This TCR beta chain appears in the sequencing data of a study of PD-1 blockade in classical Hodgkin lymphoma. Trimming left V 7 bases short and J 1 base short, with 4 bases between. The CDR3 loop spans 11 amino acids. Germline CDR1 SNHLY, CDR2 FYNNEI. As for time point: cycle 4 day 1 (C4D1), after 6 weeks of nivolumab. After autologous stem cell transplantation all patients relapsed, and prior brentuximab vedotin exposure differed between cohorts. Study findings and constraints: Complete responders matched newly diagnosed patients in baseline diversity. Reported findings placed baseline TCR diversity lower in newly diagnosed patients (compared with healthy donors).

Concerning this clone itself: Its antigen is undetermined.

The protocol was immunoSEQ multiplex PCR, while the TCRdb copy is restricted to in-frame clones and leaves out a portion. The data contain about 24,000 clones, 81% of them singletons. V gene TRBV2 combines with J gene TRBJ1-1; no definite D call. This clonotype was sampled from a human donor with classical Hodgkin lymphoma. Source: peripheral blood mononuclear cells (PBMCs), taken before the fourth cycle of nivolumab. The DNA of the CDR3 is TGTGCCAGCAATGAGAACACTGAAGCTTTCTTT. Translating it yields CASNENTEAFF.